This T cell receptor beta chain was retrieved from a study of blood T cell repertoires in COVID-19. As for the study in general: Sample material is recorded as cDNA or gDNA derived from T cells, B-cell-depleted T cells, or PBMCs.

The CDR3 has 14 amino acids. Between the trimmed V and J ends, which lost 9 bases and 7 bases, there was a span of 16 bases. Germline CDR1 MNHEY, CDR2 SVGAGI. As handled by the study authors: Amplification of reference gene primers was used by the study to estimate nucleated cell counts. This table comes from immunoSEQ multiplex PCR, and its TCRdb copy is limited to in-frame clones, with some not included. V and J calls and clone size are copied from that table; D and trimming were computed from the DNA. The table includes more than 300,000 clones, about 90% detected once. Enrolled during active infection, Seattle patients were then followed longitudinally.

This chain connects TRBV6-5 to TRBJ1-6; D gene ambiguous. This receptor was obtained from a woman in her seventies with COVID-19, enrolled during active disease. Sequenced sample: peripheral blood. The DNA for the CDR3 is TGTGCCAGTTCTCTAGGGAGACTAAATTCACCCCTCCACTTT. Encoded protein: CASSLGRLNSPLHF.